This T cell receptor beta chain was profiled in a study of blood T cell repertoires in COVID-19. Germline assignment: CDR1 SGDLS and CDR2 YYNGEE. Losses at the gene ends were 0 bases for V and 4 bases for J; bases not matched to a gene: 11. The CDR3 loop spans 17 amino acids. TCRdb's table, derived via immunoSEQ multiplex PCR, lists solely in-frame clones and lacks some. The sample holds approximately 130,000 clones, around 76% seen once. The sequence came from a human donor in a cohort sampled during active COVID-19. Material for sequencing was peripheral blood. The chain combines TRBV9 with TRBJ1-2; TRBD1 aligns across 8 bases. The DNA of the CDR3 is TGTGCCAGCAGCGTAGCTGAGGGAACAGGGGGTTTCTATGGCTACACCTTC. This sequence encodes CASSVAEGTGGFYGYTF.